What follows are 15 T cell receptor beta chains derived from one specimen sequenced in a study of T-cell reconstitution after alpha-beta-depleted transplantation in children. This sample's TCRbeta library carried unique molecular identifier barcodes. In TCRdb, the PCR reads were re-called with MiXCR into one record per CDR3 protein. The sample consists of roughly 610,000 distinct CDR3 sequences, over 9.5% of them appearing once. Sequences were derived from PBMCs from the stem cell graft donor, sampled from the stem cell graft. These TCRs come from a human donor who donated a stem cell graft to a child with acute myeloid leukemia.

This clonotype was seen ten or more times. The V call is TRBV6-7, the J call TRBJ2-3; D gene ambiguous. TRBV6-7 is an ORF, with its function uncertain. This CDR3 has 12 amino acids. With 1 base removed from V and 2 bases from J, the gap between germline ends came to 1 base. CDR3: CASSYYTDTQYF. DNA of the CDR3: TGTGCCAGCAGTTACTACACAGATACGCAGTATTTT.

This clonotype was picked up a small number of times. The V call is TRBV20-1, the J call TRBJ2-2; D may be TRBD1 (6 bases). This CDR3 contains 17 residues. Germline values: CDR1 DFQATT, CDR2 SNEGSKA (reference sequence). With 5 bases removed from V and 2 bases from J, the gap between germline ends came to 21 bases. CDR3 in amino acids: CSAATGPHSYNTGELFF. In DNA, the CDR3 is TGCAGTGCTGCGACAGGTCCGCATTCTTATAACACCGGGGAGCTGTTTTTT.

This clonotype appeared a few times. The CDR3 sequence: CASSVRGGPRGTSSNEQFF. Written as DNA, the CDR3 is TGTGCCAGCAGCGTAAGAGGGGGTCCTCGTGGGACTAGTAGTAATGAGCAGTTCTTC. The J gene is TRBJ2-1, the V gene TRBV9; 8 nucleotides agree with TRBD2. The CDR3 is made up of 19 amino acids. The V segment lost 1 base and the J segment 7 bases; nucleotides outside the gene matches: 19. Germline V gene sequence: CDR1 SGDLS, CDR2 YYNGEE.

A few counts support this clonotype. The rearrangement joins TRBV28 to TRBJ1-5; tentative D call: TRBD1 (5 bases). V lost 1 base to trimming and J lost 5 bases, with 18 bases between them. The CDR3 runs to 17 residues. The germline CDR1 and CDR2 sequences are MDHEN and SYDVKM. The CDR3 DNA reads TGTGCCAGCAGTTTATTGAGAGGAGGGACGTCGGATCAGCCCCAGCATTTT. Translation: CASSLLRGGTSDQPQHF.

The V call is TRBV7-9, the J call TRBJ2-1, with D tentatively TRBD2 (6 bases). The CDR3 spans 17 residues. Germline CDR1 reads SEHNR; CDR2 reads FQNEAQ (reference sequence). V lost 1 base to trimming and J lost 6 bases, with 19 bases between them. In DNA, the CDR3 is TGTGCCAGCAGCTTAGAGGGGTGGAAGGTGCGGGGCAATGAGCAGTTCTTC. Translating it yields CASSLEGWKVRGNEQFF.

The chain uses TRBV7-2 and TRBJ2-3; D unresolved. The CDR3 covers 14 residues. V dropped 5 bases and J dropped 2 bases, with 11 bases sitting between them. Germline assignment: CDR1 SGHTA and CDR2 FQGNSA. The CDR3 coding sequence is TGTGCCAGCAGCCCGGGCCTTACCACAGATACGCAGTATTTT. Amino acids: CASSPGLTTDTQYF. Full variable domain (outside the CDR3, taken from reference TRBV7-2 and TRBJ2-3): GAGVSQSPSNKVTEKGKDVELRCDPISGHTALYWYRQSLGQGLEFLIYFQGNSAPDKSGLPSDRFSAERTGGSVSTLTIQRTQQEDSAVYLCASSPGLTTDTQYFGPGTRLTVL.

This clonotype was found many times. This rearrangement joins TRBV12-3 or TRBV12-4 to TRBJ1-5, with TRBD1 matching over 7 bases. The CDR3 extends over 14 amino acids. V lost 5 bases to trimming and J lost 7 bases; unmatched junction nucleotides: 8. The CDR3 is CASSTDRAGQPQHF. In DNA, the CDR3 is TGTGCCAGCAGTACCGACAGGGCTGGACAGCCCCAGCATTTT.

The table lists this clonotype with a few counts. V and J are TRBV5-1 and TRBJ2-7; 8 bases are a match to TRBD2. V lost 1 base to trimming and J lost 0 bases; unmatched junction nucleotides: 6. This CDR3 contains 16 residues. Germline CDR1 is SGHRS and CDR2 is YFSETQ. The CDR3 DNA reads as TGCGCCAGCAGCTTGTTCGAGCGGGAGAACTCCTACGAGCAGTACTTC. This sequence encodes CASSLFERENSYEQYF.

This clonotype was picked up many times. The chain recombines TRBV11-2 with TRBJ2-1, with 14 bases lining up with TRBD2. This CDR3 has 20 amino acids. Looked up from germline, CDR1 is SGHAT and CDR2 is FQNNGV. V was pared by 5 bases and J by 1 base, with 13 bases of the junction left unmatched. CDR3 bases: TGTGCCAGCAGCACGGGCCTTACCGGGACTAGCGGGAGATCCTACAATGAGCAGTTCTTC. Protein product: CASSTGLTGTSGRSYNEQFF.

This clonotype was detected a few times. The rearrangement uses TRBV5-6 and TRBJ1-1; D is perhaps TRBD1 (5 bases). Germline lookup yields CDR1 SGHDT and CDR2 YYEEEE. Trimming stripped 2 bases from V and 4 bases from J, with 15 bases between. CDR3 length: 15 amino acids. The CDR3 nucleotides are TGTGCCAGCAGCTTTCGGCCAGGGAGAGGCACTGAAGCTTTCTTT. This codes for CASSFRPGRGTEAFF.

Only a few counts were recorded for this clonotype. V and J are TRBV7-2 and TRBJ1-6; possible D gene TRBD1, 5 bases. Germline CDR1 is SGHTA and CDR2 is FQGNSA. The CDR3 has 16 residues. V shed 1 base and J shed 6 bases, with 13 bases lying between them. Here the CDR3 reads CASSLGRIGGNSPLHF. CDR3 coding DNA: TGTGCCAGCAGCTTAGGACGAATCGGGGGTAATTCACCCCTCCACTTT. The full variable domain, completed using reference TRBV7-2 and TRBJ1-6, is GAGVSQSPSNKVTEKGKDVELRCDPISGHTALYWYRQSLGQGLEFLIYFQGNSAPDKSGLPSDRFSAERTGGSVSTLTIQRTQQEDSAVYLCASSLGRIGGNSPLHFGNGTRLTVT.

This clonotype turned up a few times. This chain's CDR3 is CAISGGAPLDEQFF. The DNA for the CDR3 is TGTGCCATCAGTGGCGGTGCCCCCTTAGATGAGCAGTTCTTC. The chain is built from TRBV10-3 and TRBJ2-1; D gene ambiguous. This CDR3 is built from 14 residues. The V end lost 4 bases, the J end lost 8 bases, and 15 bases lay between the germline ends. Per the germline V gene, CDR1 is ENHRY and CDR2 is SYGVKD.

This clonotype has only a few counts. The genes are TRBV5-4 and TRBJ2-5; TRBD2 matches 10 bases. The V gene's germline CDR1 is SGHNT and CDR2 YYREEE (reference sequence). The CDR3 covers 15 residues. Unmatched junction bases numbered 6, after V lost 2 bases and J lost 5 bases. The CDR3 nucleotides read TGTGCCAGCAGCTTTCCTCTAGCGGGGGAGGAGACCCAGTACTTC. Encoded protein: CASSFPLAGEETQYF.

The chain is built from TRBV20-1 and TRBJ2-7, with D unresolved. The CDR3 spans 15 residues. Germline-derived CDR1 and CDR2 are DFQATT and SNEGSKA (reference sequence). Between the trimmed V and J ends, which lost 0 bases and 2 bases, there was a span of 14 bases. This chain's CDR3 is CSARDHKGKPYEQYF. In nucleotides, the CDR3 is TGCAGTGCTAGAGATCATAAGGGCAAGCCCTACGAGCAGTACTTC.

This clonotype was counted between two and nine times. The chain is built from TRBV6-2 or TRBV6-3 and TRBJ2-5; D is perhaps TRBD2 (5 bases). The CDR3 totals 15 residues. The ends were cut back, 2 bases at V and 0 bases at J, with 10 bases in the middle. Germline CDR1 MNHEY, CDR2 SVGEGT. The CDR3 loop reads CASSYGTRNQETQYF. The CDR3 region has the DNA TGTGCCAGCAGTTACGGAACTAGGAACCAAGAGACCCAGTACTTC.